The 29 T cell receptor beta chains below come from one sample, sequenced in a study of T-cell memory formation after mild COVID-19. TCRdb reprocessed the 5' RACE reads via MiXCR and lists one record per CDR3 protein. The sample shows under 200,000 distinct CDR3 sequences, 11% of them seen only once. What was sequenced was PBMCs or a T cell subset sorted from them (not recorded which). All receptors come from a man between 18 and 29 years old who had mild COVID-19 (a few samples of this study predate the infection). Cell type and time point are not known.

A few counts support this clonotype. The rearrangement joins TRBV2 to TRBJ2-5, with TRBD1 matching over 9 bases. The V and J ends lost 5 bases and 5 bases, in that order; junction bases with no gene match: 9. Per germline, CDR1 SNHLY and CDR2 FYNNEI. The CDR3 loop spans 15 amino acids. The CDR3 region is CASSRPGQGFETQYF. CDR3 DNA: TGTGCCAGCAGTCGGCCGGGACAGGGTTTTGAGACCCAGTACTTC.

In its sample, this clonotype was seen many times. The rearrangement links TRBV27 to TRBJ2-3, with D unclear. The CDR3 runs to 12 residues. Trimming took off 6 bases at V and 0 bases at J, with 4 bases between the two ends. In germline, CDR1 is MNHEY, CDR2 SMNVEV (reference sequence). CDR3 region: CASRTSTDTQYF. The CDR3 coding sequence is TGTGCCAGCAGGACTAGCACAGATACGCAGTATTTT.

The V gene is TRBV20-1, the J gene TRBJ1-1, with 10 bases aligning to TRBD1. The CDR3 sequence is 14 residues long. J gave up 4 bases and V 6 bases, and 8 bases lay outside the gene matches. CDR1 is DFQATT, CDR2 SNEGSKA, per germline (reference sequence). The CDR3 DNA is TGCAGTGCGCCTCGGACAGGGGGAAGCACTGAAGCTTTCTTT. It is translated as CSAPRTGGSTEAFF.

The sample holds a few counts of this clonotype. CDR3 sequence: CATSRRVADTQYF. Here the CDR3 DNA reads TGTGCCACCAGCAGACGGGTGGCAGATACGCAGTATTTT. V is TRBV15 and J is TRBJ2-3, with unresolved D. The CDR3 covers 13 residues. Germline V gene data show CDR1 as LNHNV and CDR2 as YYDKDF (reference sequence). Trimming took off 2 bases at V and 4 bases at J, with 7 bases between the two ends.

The chain has TRBV10-3 and TRBJ2-1; 10 positions agree with TRBD2. The CDR3 is made up of 15 amino acids. V lost 10 bases, J lost 3 bases, and 9 bases stayed unmatched. The germline V gene encodes CDR1 ENHRY and CDR2 SYGVKD. CDR3 bases: TGTGCCACCGGGCCTAGCGGGGGCCACTACAATGAGCAGTTCTTC. Protein: CATGPSGGHYNEQFF.

The genes are TRBV11-2 and TRBJ2-7; D call uncertain. The V end was cut by 5 bases, the J end by 2 bases, with 10 bases between. This CDR3 comprises 13 residues. CDR1 is SGHAT and CDR2 is FQNNGV in the germline V gene. CDR3 sequence: CASSVGRPYEQYF. The CDR3 bases are TGTGCCAGCAGCGTCGGGCGTCCCTACGAGCAGTACTTC. The variable domain in full, completed from reference TRBV11-2 and TRBJ2-7, reads EAGVAQSPRYKIIEKRQSVAFWCNPISGHATLYWYQQILGQGPKLLIQFQNNGVVDDSQLPKDRFSAERLKGVDSTLKIQPAKLEDSAVYLCASSVGRPYEQYFGPGTRLTVT.

The chain recombines TRBV12-5 with TRBJ1-2; D perhaps matches TRBD1 (5 bases). This CDR3 contains 14 residues. The germline V gene has CDR1 LGHNT and CDR2 FRNRAP. V lost 7 bases and J 2 bases, leaving 14 bases between the germline ends. In DNA, the CDR3 is TGTGCTAGTGCCACCCTTCCAGGGAACTATGGCTACACCTTC. It codes for CASATLPGNYGYTF.

This clonotype was counted a few times. The V and J genes are TRBV15 and TRBJ2-2; 10 nucleotides match TRBD2. The trim removed 11 bases at V and 6 bases at J, leaving 6 bases unmatched. Per germline, CDR1 LNHNV and CDR2 YYDKDF (reference sequence). This CDR3 has 13 residues. CDR3 residues: CAVKRGGPGELFF. CDR3 coding DNA: TGTGCCGTCAAGCGGGGGGGCCCCGGGGAGCTGTTTTTT.

This clonotype has only a few counts. V is TRBV7-3 and J is TRBJ1-2, with a weak D call TRBD1 (6 bases). The CDR3 extends over 16 amino acids. CDR1 is SGHTA and CDR2 is FQGTGA in the germline V gene. V lost 2 bases, J lost 3 bases, and 16 bases lay in between. The CDR3 here is CASSLGTPGTDYGYTF. For the CDR3, the DNA is TGTGCCAGCAGCTTAGGGACACCCGGTACGGACTATGGCTACACCTTC.

This clonotype was recorded a few times. The chain recombines TRBV10-1 with TRBJ2-6; no clear D gene. The V gene's germline CDR1 is WNHNN and CDR2 SYGVQD (reference sequence). Trimming shortened V by 2 bases and J by 2 bases, and 1 base separated the two germline ends. The CDR3 has 13 residues. DNA for the CDR3: TGCGCCAGCAGTGAGGCTGGGGCCAACGTCCTGACTTTC. Protein sequence: CASSEAGANVLTF.

Written as DNA, the CDR3 is TGCAGTTACAGGGGGTACGGAAACACCATATATTTT. This translates into CSYRGYGNTIYF. The gene calls are TRBV20-1 and TRBJ1-3; 8 bases are shared with TRBD1. Germline CDR1 DFQATT, CDR2 SNEGSKA (reference sequence). Trimming at V came to 8 bases and at J to 4 bases, leaving 4 bases not matched to a gene. CDR3 length: 12 residues.

The chain is built from TRBV29-1 and TRBJ1-4; 10 bases match TRBD1. The junction had 14 bases not matched to a gene; V was cut back by 7 bases and J by 3 bases. There are 17 residues in the CDR3. Germline V gives CDR1 SQVTM, CDR2 ANQGSEA. The CDR3 region is CSAGPLRDRGSNEKLFF. The CDR3 DNA reads TGCAGCGCCGGACCTCTCCGGGACAGGGGATCTAATGAAAAACTGTTTTTT.

This clonotype has a handful of counts. The rearrangement uses TRBV11-2 and TRBJ2-5; possible D gene TRBD2, 7 bases. Germline V CDR1 and CDR2: SGHAT, FQNNGV. Trimming stripped 2 bases from V and 1 base from J, with 11 bases between. The CDR3 length is 15 residues. This chain's CDR3 is CASSLMGGPQETQYF. The DNA of the CDR3 is TGTGCCAGCAGCTTAATGGGGGGGCCCCAAGAGACCCAGTACTTC. The variable domain in full, completed from reference TRBV11-2 and TRBJ2-5, reads EAGVAQSPRYKIIEKRQSVAFWCNPISGHATLYWYQQILGQGPKLLIQFQNNGVVDDSQLPKDRFSAERLKGVDSTLKIQPAKLEDSAVYLCASSLMGGPQETQYFGPGTRLLVL.

This chain links TRBV5-1 with TRBJ2-7; D is unresolved. The CDR3 is 14 amino acids. Germline assignment: CDR1 SGHRS and CDR2 YFSETQ. V dropped 0 bases and J dropped 3 bases, with 10 bases sitting between them. CDR3 region: CASSLDAGNYEQYF. CDR3 bases: TGCGCCAGCAGCTTGGATGCAGGAAACTACGAGCAGTACTTC.

This clonotype was seen many times. This chain uses TRBV7-3 with TRBJ2-5; possible D gene TRBD2, 5 bases. Trimming cost V 2 bases and J 3 bases, with 10 bases left between them. This CDR3 contains 14 residues. Germline CDR1 and CDR2: SGHTA and FQGTGA. This CDR3 reads CASSLDRGKETQYF. Here the CDR3 DNA reads TGTGCCAGCAGCTTAGATCGGGGTAAAGAGACCCAGTACTTC.

This clonotype was counted ten times or more. The chain employs TRBV9 and TRBJ2-1; D remains unclear. The CDR3 has 14 residues. From germline, CDR1 is SGDLS and CDR2 YYNGEE. V lost 0 bases, J lost 4 bases, and 8 bases lay in between. For the CDR3, the DNA is TGTGCCAGCAGCGTAGATCCGGTTTACAATGAGCAGTTCTTC. Its protein product is CASSVDPVYNEQFF.

This clonotype was seen only a few times. This CDR3 is CASTYGGIGSPLHF. CDR3 DNA: TGTGCCAGCACCTACGGGGGAATTGGTTCACCCCTCCACTTT. The gene calls are TRBV3-1 and TRBJ1-6; D may be TRBD1 (5 bases). Deletions cut 7 bases from V and 9 bases from J, with 16 bases between. There are 14 residues in the CDR3. Germline V gene data show CDR1 as LGHDT and CDR2 as YNNKEL (reference sequence). The complete variable domain, with remaining parts taken from reference TRBV3-1 and TRBJ1-6, reads DTAVSQTPKYLVTQMGNDKSIKCEQNLGHDTMYWYKQDSKKFLKIMFSYNNKELIINETVPNRFSPKSPDKAHLNLHINSLELGDSAVYFCASTYGGIGSPLHFGNGTRLTVT.

Many counts were recorded for this clonotype. The chain joins TRBV6-2 or TRBV6-3 to TRBJ2-3; D unclear. Germline V gene data show CDR1 as MNHEY and CDR2 as SVGEGT. V dropped 2 bases and J dropped 4 bases, with 4 bases sitting between them. The CDR3 runs 12 residues. The DNA of the CDR3 is TGTGCCAGCAGTTACGAGTCAGATACGCAGTATTTT. It is translated as CASSYESDTQYF.

The V call is TRBV3-1, the J call TRBJ1-1, with D perhaps TRBD1 (5 bases). The germline V gene encodes CDR1 LGHDT and CDR2 YNNKEL (reference sequence). The CDR3 extends over 14 amino acids. V lost 8 bases, J lost 3 bases, and 16 bases lay in between. The CDR3 DNA sequence: TGTGCCAGCGCACGGGTAGGGGATGACACTGAAGCTTTCTTT. Protein sequence: CASARVGDDTEAFF.

This clonotype was observed many times. The chain uses TRBV7-2 and TRBJ2-1; TRBD2 matches at 14 bases. Germline V lookup: CDR1 SGHTA, CDR2 FQGNSA. V shed 4 bases and J 7 bases; nucleotides not matched to a gene: 3. The CDR3 is made up of 15 amino acids. Here the CDR3 reads CASSSRTSGGNEQFF. CDR3 nucleotide sequence: TGTGCCAGCAGCTCTCGGACTAGCGGGGGGAATGAGCAGTTCTTC.

This clonotype was recorded many times. This chain connects TRBV7-2 to TRBJ1-5, with a possible D match to TRBD1 (5 bases). CDR1 is SGHTA, CDR2 FQGNSA, per germline. V lost 5 bases to trimming and J lost 6 bases, with 14 bases between them. CDR3 length: 14 residues. The DNA of the CDR3 is TGTGCCAGCAGCCACGGGGGGGAAAGTCAGCCCCAGCATTTT. Amino acid sequence: CASSHGGESQPQHF.

This clonotype was detected many times. The CDR3 is CASSLDPRTETNYEQYF. DNA for the CDR3: TGCGCCAGCAGCTTGGATCCCAGGACAGAGACCAACTACGAGCAGTACTTC. This chain links TRBV5-1 with TRBJ2-7; a possible D gene is TRBD1 (6 bases). Per the germline V gene, CDR1 is SGHRS and CDR2 is YFSETQ. The V end was cut by 0 bases, the J end by 3 bases, with 19 bases between. This CDR3 is 17 amino acids long.

The chain links TRBV10-3 to TRBJ2-5, with a weak D call TRBD2 (5 bases). CDR3 length equals 15 residues. The germline V gene encodes CDR1 ENHRY and CDR2 SYGVKD. V was clipped by 6 bases and J by 5 bases, with 19 bases between them. CDR3 sequence reads: CAISSQRVPGETQYF. Here the CDR3 DNA reads TGTGCCATCAGCTCCCAGAGGGTCCCGGGGGAGACCCAGTACTTC.

In its sample, this clonotype was seen many times. V is TRBV5-1 and J is TRBJ2-2, with TRBD2 as a possible D gene (6 bases). V was shortened by 4 bases and J by 6 bases, with 13 bases between the two germline ends. CDR1 is SGHRS, CDR2 YFSETQ, per germline. The CDR3 has 14 amino acids. The DNA of the CDR3 is TGCGCCAGCAGCAAGGGACTCAACGCCGGGGAGCTGTTTTTT. Translated, it gives CASSKGLNAGELFF.

The CDR3 region has the DNA TGTGCCAGCAGCTTATTGGGCAGGGTTTCACCCCTCCACTTT. This gives the protein CASSLLGRVSPLHF. This sequence joins TRBV7-2 and TRBJ1-6, with D possibly matching TRBD1 (5 bases). The CDR3 consists of 14 residues. Trimming took off 2 bases at V and 9 bases at J, with 11 bases between the two ends. Germline V lookup: CDR1 SGHTA, CDR2 FQGNSA.

V and J are TRBV19 and TRBJ2-7; D gene uncertain. Germline CDR1 and CDR2: LNHDA and SQIVND (reference sequence). V was trimmed by 5 bases and J by 2 bases, leaving 13 bases between them. This CDR3 is built from 14 residues. The CDR3 protein is CASSPGHGTYEQYV. The CDR3 bases are TGTGCCAGTAGTCCCGGGCATGGTACCTACGAGCAGTACGTC.

This clonotype was recorded at least ten times. This chain links TRBV11-2 with TRBJ2-5; 13 bases map to TRBD2. From germline, CDR1 is SGHAT and CDR2 FQNNGV. The junction had 8 bases not matched to a gene; V was cut back by 6 bases and J by 4 bases. The CDR3 is 16 residues long. This CDR3 is CASSFTSGGAGETQYF. The CDR3 DNA is TGTGCCAGCAGTTTCACTAGCGGGGGGGCTGGAGAGACCCAGTACTTC.

This clonotype has at least ten counts. The gene calls are TRBV12-3 or TRBV12-4 and TRBJ2-2, with TRBD2 matching over 8 bases. This CDR3 is built from 16 residues. V trimming: 3 bases; J trimming: 6 bases; junction bases outside the gene matches: 9. CDR3 bases: TGTGCCAGCAGTTTCTCCGGGACTAGTGGTGCCGGGGAGCTGTTTTTT. Translation: CASSFSGTSGAGELFF.

The chain recombines TRBV12-3 or TRBV12-4 with TRBJ1-5; D may be TRBD1 (6 bases). The CDR3 length is 17 residues. Trimming stripped 5 bases from V and 5 bases from J, with 22 bases between. The CDR3 loop is CASSAGTTNQGYQPQHF. The CDR3 bases are TGTGCCAGCAGTGCCGGGACAACAAACCAAGGGTATCAGCCCCAGCATTTT.